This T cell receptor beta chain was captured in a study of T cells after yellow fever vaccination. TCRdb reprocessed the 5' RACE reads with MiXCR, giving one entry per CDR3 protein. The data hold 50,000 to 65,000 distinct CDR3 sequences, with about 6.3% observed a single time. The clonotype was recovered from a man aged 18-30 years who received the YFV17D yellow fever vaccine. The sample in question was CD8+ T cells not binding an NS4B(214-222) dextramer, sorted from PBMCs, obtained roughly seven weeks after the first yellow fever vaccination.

The CDR3 sequence: CASSLPGPLSSYNEQFF. The CDR3 DNA follows: TGTGCCAGCAGCTTACCAGGACCCCTGAGCTCCTACAATGAGCAGTTCTTC. The chain uses TRBV11-2 and TRBJ2-1; D is uncertain. With 2 bases removed from V and 0 bases from J, the gap between germline ends came to 14 bases. CDR3 length equals 17 residues. Germline V gives CDR1 SGHAT, CDR2 FQNNGV.